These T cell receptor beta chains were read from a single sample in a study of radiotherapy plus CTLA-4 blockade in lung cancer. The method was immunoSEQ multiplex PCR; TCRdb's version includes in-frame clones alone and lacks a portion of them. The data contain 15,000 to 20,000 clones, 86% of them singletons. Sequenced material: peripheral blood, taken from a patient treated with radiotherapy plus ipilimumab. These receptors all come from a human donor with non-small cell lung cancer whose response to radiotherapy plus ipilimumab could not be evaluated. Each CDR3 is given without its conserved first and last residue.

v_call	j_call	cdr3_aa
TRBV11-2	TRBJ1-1	ASSLQGGWGPNTEAF
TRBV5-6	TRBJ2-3	ASSLAGLRGAQY
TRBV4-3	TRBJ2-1	ASKRGDSSYNEQF
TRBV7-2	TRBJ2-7	ASSSTSDSYEQY
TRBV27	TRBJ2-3	ASWEGVGYTDTQY
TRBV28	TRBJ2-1	ASRTGYEQF
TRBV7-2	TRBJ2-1	ASSYGTGGVEQF
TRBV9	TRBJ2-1	ASSVAWTGGSTEQF
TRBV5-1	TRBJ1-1	ASSFTGDTNTEAF
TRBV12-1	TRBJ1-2	ASSTSGLPWVGYT
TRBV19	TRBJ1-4	ASSSPPKSEKLF
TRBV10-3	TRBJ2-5	AISGERGAGETQY
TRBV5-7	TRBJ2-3	ASSRTGVVTDTQY
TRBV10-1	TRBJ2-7	ASGPGTNSYEQY
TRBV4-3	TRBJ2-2	ASSQSGGRRVF
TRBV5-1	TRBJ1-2	ACRPGTVYGYT
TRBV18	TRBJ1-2	ASSPAGPEGYT
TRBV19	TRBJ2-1	ASGQLAGVYNEQF
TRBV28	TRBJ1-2	ASSLSYGYT
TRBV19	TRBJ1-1	ASNSKRNTEAF
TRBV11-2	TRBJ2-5	ASSFGRQETQY
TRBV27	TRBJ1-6	ASSYNGQGNSPLH
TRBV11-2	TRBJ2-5	ASSQPGETQY
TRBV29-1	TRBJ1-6	SVEDLRQGQHDSYNSPLH
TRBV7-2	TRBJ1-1	ASRGSYPLGTEAF
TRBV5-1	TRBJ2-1	ASSLGGPGLPFNEQF